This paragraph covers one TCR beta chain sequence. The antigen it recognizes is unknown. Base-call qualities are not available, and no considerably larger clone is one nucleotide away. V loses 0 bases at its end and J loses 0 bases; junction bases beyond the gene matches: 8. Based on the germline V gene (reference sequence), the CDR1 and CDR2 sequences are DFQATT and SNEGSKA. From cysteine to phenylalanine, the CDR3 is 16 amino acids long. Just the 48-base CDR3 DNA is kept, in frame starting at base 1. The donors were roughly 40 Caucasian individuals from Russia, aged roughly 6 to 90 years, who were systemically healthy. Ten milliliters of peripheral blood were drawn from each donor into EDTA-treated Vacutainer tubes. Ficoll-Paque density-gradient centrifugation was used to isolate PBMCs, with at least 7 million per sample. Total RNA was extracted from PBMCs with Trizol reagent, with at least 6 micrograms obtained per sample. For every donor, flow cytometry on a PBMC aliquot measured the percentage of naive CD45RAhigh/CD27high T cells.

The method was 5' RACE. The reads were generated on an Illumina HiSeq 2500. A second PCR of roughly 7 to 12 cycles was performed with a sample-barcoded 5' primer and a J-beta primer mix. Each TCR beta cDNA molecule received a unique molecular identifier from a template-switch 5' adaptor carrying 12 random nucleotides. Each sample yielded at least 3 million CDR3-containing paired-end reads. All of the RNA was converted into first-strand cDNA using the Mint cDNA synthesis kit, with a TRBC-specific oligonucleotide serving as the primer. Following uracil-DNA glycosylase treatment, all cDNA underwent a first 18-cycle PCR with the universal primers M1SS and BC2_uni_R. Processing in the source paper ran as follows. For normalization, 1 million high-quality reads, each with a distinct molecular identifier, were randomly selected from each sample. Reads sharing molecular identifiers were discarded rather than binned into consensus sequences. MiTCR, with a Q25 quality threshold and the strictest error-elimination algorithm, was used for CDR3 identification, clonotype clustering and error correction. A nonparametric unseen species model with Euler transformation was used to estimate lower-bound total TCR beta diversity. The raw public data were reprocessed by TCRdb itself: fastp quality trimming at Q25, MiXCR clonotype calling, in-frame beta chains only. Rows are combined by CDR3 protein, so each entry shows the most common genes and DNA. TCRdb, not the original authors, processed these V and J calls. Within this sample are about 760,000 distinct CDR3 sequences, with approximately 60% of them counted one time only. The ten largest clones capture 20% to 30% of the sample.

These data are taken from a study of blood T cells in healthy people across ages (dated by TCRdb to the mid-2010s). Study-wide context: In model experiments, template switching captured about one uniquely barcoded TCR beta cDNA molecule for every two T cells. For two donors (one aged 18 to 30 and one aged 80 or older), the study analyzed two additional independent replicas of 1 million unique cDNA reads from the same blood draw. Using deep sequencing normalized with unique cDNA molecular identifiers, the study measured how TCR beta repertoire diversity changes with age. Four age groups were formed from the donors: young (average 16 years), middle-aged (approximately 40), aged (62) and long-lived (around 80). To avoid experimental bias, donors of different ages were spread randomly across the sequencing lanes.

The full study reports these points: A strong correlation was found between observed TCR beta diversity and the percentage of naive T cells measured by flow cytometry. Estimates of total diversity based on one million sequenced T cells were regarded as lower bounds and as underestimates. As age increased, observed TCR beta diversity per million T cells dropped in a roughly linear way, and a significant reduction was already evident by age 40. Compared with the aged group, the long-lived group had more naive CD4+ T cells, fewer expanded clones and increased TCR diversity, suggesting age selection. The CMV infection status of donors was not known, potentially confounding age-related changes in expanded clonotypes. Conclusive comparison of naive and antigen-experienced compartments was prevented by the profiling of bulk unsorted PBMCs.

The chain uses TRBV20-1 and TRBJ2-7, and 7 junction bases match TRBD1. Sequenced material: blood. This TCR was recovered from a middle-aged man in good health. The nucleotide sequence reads TGCAGTGCTAGAGAGTTCGGGACAGTTCACTCCTACGAGCAGTACTTC. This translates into CSAREFGTVHSYEQYF.